The clone carrying this T cell receptor (beta chain) appeared a few times. Its antigen is unknown. The data were obtained in a study of identical twins. Broader study findings: Beta out-of-frame sequences displayed a weaker excess of sharing between twins.

A universal primer site arose from template switching, and cDNA bore unique molecular identifiers. Using its own MiXCR run on the 5' RACE reads, TCRdb lists one record per CDR3 protein. Of over 600,000 distinct CDR3 sequences listed, about 20% are singletons. The CDR3 is 15 residues long. Trimming pared 5 bases from V and 2 bases from J, leaving 16 bases between. CDR1 is SGHTA and CDR2 is FQGNSA in the germline V gene. These same data were also listed under a study on T cells expressing NK-cell markers. From that report: CD3+CD56+NKG2C+, CD3+CD56+NKG2C- and CD3+CD56-NKG2C+ T cells, once sorted, supplied the TCR beta repertoires. Seven donors tested HCMV-seropositive and one tested seronegative among the eight sequenced.

The chain employs TRBV7-2 and TRBJ2-7, with TRBD1 as a possible D gene (6 bases). The sequencing sample was made of PBMCs. This clonotype was sampled from a woman aged 18-29 years in good health. The CDR3 DNA is TGTGCCAGCAGCCCACCTGAGGACAGTACCTACGAGCAGTACTTC. It codes for CASSPPEDSTYEQYF.